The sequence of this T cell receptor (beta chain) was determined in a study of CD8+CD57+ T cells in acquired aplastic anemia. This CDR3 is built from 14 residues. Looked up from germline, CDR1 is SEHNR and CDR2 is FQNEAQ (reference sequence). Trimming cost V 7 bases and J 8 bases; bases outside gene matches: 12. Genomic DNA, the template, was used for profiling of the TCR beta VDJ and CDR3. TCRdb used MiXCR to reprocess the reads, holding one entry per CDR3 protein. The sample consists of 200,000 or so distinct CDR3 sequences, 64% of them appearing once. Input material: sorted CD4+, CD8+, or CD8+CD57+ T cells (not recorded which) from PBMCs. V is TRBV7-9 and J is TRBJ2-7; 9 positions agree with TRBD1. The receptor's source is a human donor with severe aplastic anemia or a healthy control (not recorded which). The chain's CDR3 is CASTRLGTGPQQYF. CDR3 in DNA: TGTGCCAGCACCCGATTAGGGACAGGGCCTCAGCAGTACTTC.